This T cell receptor beta chain stems from a study of cytomegalovirus exposure and HLA in healthy donors. Whole-study findings and limits: TCR association rates varied by HLA locus in a later analysis, with DRB1 highest and HLA-C lowest. Most sequenced TCRs were rare (though some public TCRs occurred in many donors).

This clone turned up a few times. Antigen unknown. PCR used 60 Vbeta primers and 13 Jbeta primers. Clones were read by immunoSEQ multiplex PCR, and TCRdb kept only the in-frame ones, dropping some. This table has over 85,000 clones, approximately 78% appearing once. The germline V gene has CDR1 SGHRS and CDR2 YFSETQ. The germline V and J ends were trimmed by 2 bases and 5 bases, with 19 bases remaining between them. The CDR3 has 16 residues. The chain combines TRBV5-1 with TRBJ2-5; the D gene is possibly TRBD1 (6 bases). Sequences were obtained from PBMCs. The clonotype was recovered from a woman aged 25 to 39 in good health and CMV-seronegative. The CDR3 DNA is TGCGCCAGCAGCTTACTCAGGGGATCCAGCTTTGAGACCCAGTACTTC. Translated, it gives CASSLLRGSSFETQYF.